This T cell receptor beta chain was profiled in a study of cytomegalovirus exposure and HLA in healthy donors (dated by TCRdb to 2015 to 2018). Some background on the complete study: An earlier analysis of a few hundred of the donors reported approximately 260 Gb of sequence data and 95 million to 130 million unique TCR beta sequences obtained from 180 million or so T cells. About 280 gigabases of sequencing data and approximately 92 million unique TCR sequences made up an early release that covered around 640 HLA-typed donors. Among the roughly 400 genotyped donors, around 81% belonged to the genetic ancestry cluster associated with self-reported Caucasian donors. The study aimed to test whether cataloging public T cell receptors could reveal signatures of past pathogen exposure. The T cell repertoires of 550 to 850 subjects were profiled by immunosequencing and related to cytomegalovirus serostatus. Besides the first cohort of roughly 660 subjects, a separate validation cohort made up of roughly 130 different subjects was used. To predict cytomegalovirus infection status, the study combined high-throughput TCR immunosequencing, statistical association of individual TCRs with disease status, and machine learning. To study patterns of TCR occurrence, a later analysis re-analyzed previously published TCR beta repertoires from 550 to 800 donors and added high-resolution HLA genotyping. In the later analysis, no new phenotypic data were used to find candidate immune exposures; instead, reliance was placed on TCR beta sequences and their occurrence across donors. An earlier analysis of around 580 of the donors used high-throughput TCR beta sequencing to judge whether each TCR beta V gene segment behaved as functional or pseudogenic. Alongside the repertoire data, information on donor age, sex, ethnicity and CMV serostatus was compiled. A later genetic analysis took genome-wide SNP genotypes for about 55% of the 666 donors and used that subset as a discovery cohort. All discovery cohort repertoires had been generated using a single sequencing platform. HLA typing included class I and class II loci at four-digit resolution. The number of typed donors differed by locus: roughly 629-640 for A, B, C, DRB1 and DQB1; 522 for DQA1; around 580 for DPA1; and 400 to 480 for DPB1. About five DR-DQ haplotypes were treated as single units for association and clustering because of strong linkage in the cohort. Across 398 genotyped donors of the cohort, an average of about 220,000 unique TCR beta nucleotide sequences per donor were sequenced, and approximately 17% of those sequences were non-productive.

Library preparation employed the immunoSEQ multiplex PCR assay. For the multiplex PCR, a mixture combining 60 forward primers for TCR Vbeta segments and 13 reverse primers for TCR Jbeta segments was used. The CDR3 region of rearranged TCR beta genes was amplified from genomic DNA with a multiplex PCR assay. The amplified TCR beta libraries were sequenced on the Illumina HiSeq System as 87-base-pair reads. On the authors' methods: In a later analysis, roughly 80 million unique TCR beta chains were counted across the 500 to 700 repertoires, and approximately 9.9 million of these chains were shared by at least two donors. A nearest-neighbor algorithm error-corrected the raw reads and collapsed the reads into unique sequences, merging closely related sequences to remove PCR and sequencing errors. To assign V, D and J gene segments, CDR3 sequences were aligned to IMGT reference sequences. For a sequence to be retained, a match of at least six nucleotides was required to both a V gene segment and a J gene segment. A rearrangement was called productive if the CDR3 had no stop codons and remained in frame with V and J, and every other rearrangement was called non-productive. Following IMGT convention, CDR3 was defined as the stretch from the second conserved V-encoded cysteine to the conserved J-encoded phenylalanine. The earlier analysis of approximately 500 of the donors excluded sequences that lacked an unambiguous match to a single V gene segment. An earlier analysis of over 450 of the donors classified V segments as functional when productive rearrangements were above 56.7% and as segregating when the standard deviation between donors was above 5%. A statistical classification framework was built to diagnose cytomegalovirus status from the catalog of TCR beta chain sequences. In a later analysis, TCR nucleotide sequences were compared against IMGT/GENE-DB human TR gene sequences so that V and J genes could be assigned. The TCRdist pipeline was used in a later analysis to assign CDR3 sequences and most-parsimonious VDJ recombination scenarios. In a later analysis, each TCR beta chain was defined by its CDR3 amino acid sequence together with its V-gene family, and reads lacking a unique V-gene family were excluded. As a way to deal with suspected cross-contamination and a sequencing artifact, a later analysis dropped over 550 nucleotide sequences that were highly shared and had low generation probability. In a later analysis, a clonal expansion index for each public chain was calculated from normalized within-repertoire ranks of inferred template counts. In a later analysis, generation probabilities were computed with a VDJ recombination model fitted to out-of-frame rearrangements, and the resulting probabilities were checked against IGoR. In a later analysis, TCR-TCR, TCR-HLA and TCR-CMV co-occurrence was scored with hypergeometric tests, and a repertoire-size bias correction was applied to TCR pairs. False discovery rates were estimated in a later analysis by permuting HLA or CMV assignments 20 times. In a later analysis, co-occurring TCRs were grouped using DBSCAN, with TCRdist sequence similarity added in when clustering inside HLA-allele-positive subsets. For co-occurrence clustering, repertoires with fewer than 30,000 or more than 120,000 public chains were excluded, along with four to six repertoires with anomalous nucleotide sharing. TCRdb took this table from immuneACCESS and kept in-frame rearrangements with V and J called. Such tables lack part of the clones; where checked against another copy, unresolved V genes explain under half of the gap, and the rest is unexplained. The DNA gave D and trimming, while V, J and clone size come from that table. Across this sample there are over 35,000 clones, with 60% to 80% seen only once. Roughly 1.5% of the sample is taken by the ten largest.

The V end gives up 4 bases and the J end 2 bases, leaving 9 bases in the junction not matched to a gene. Including the terminal cysteine and phenylalanine, the CDR3 comprises 15 residues. This entry keeps only the CDR3 DNA: 45 bases, framed from base 1. The germline V gene yields SGDLS for CDR1 and YYNGEE for CDR2. Points on this clone: Its antigen is unknown. Base-call qualities are not available, and no considerably larger clone is one nucleotide away.

The full study reports these points: Only TCR beta chains were sequenced in this cohort, and the absence of alpha or paired-chain data limited detectable features. When HLA alleles, especially DR and DQ, strongly co-occurred, attributing TCR associations to individual alleles was difficult. In a later analysis, HLA-associated TCR beta chains were found to be more clonally expanded and to have lower generation probabilities than equally common non-associated chains. In vitro tests confirmed that a few of the cytomegalovirus-associated TCR beta chains recognize cytomegalovirus antigens. A group of highly shared sequence variants was considered likely to be a technical artifact of the sequencing pipeline. Sequencing depth was assumed to be roughly uniform across donors in the presence/absence analyses, though that assumption may not hold. In a later genetic analysis, fewer N-insertions in productive TCRs were reported among donors in an Asian-associated ancestry cluster than the roughly 700-donor mean. A later genetic analysis associated a missense DCLRE1C variant with V-gene and J-gene trimming of TCR beta chains, and an independent cohort replicated the association. In the study, about 150 TCR beta chains were listed as associated with cytomegalovirus. Most CMV-associated TCR beta chains appeared to be HLA-restricted in a later analysis, and the HLA associations seemed to be driven largely by CMV exposure. In a later analysis, several top co-occurrence clusters were reported to appear linked to parvovirus B19, influenza, CMV and Epstein-Barr virus. Specific HLA alleles were associated with more than 15,000 TCR beta sequences at a false discovery rate of 0.05 in a later analysis. Broadly in line with IMGT annotations, most TCR beta V segments showed up in productive rearrangements about 87% or about 30% of the time in an earlier analysis of 587 of the donors. The earlier analysis of 587 of the donors excluded about 16 rarely observed V segments, including chromosome 9 orphons, because counts were too low. For the cohort, immune exposure information was limited to CMV serostatus. Because the 87-base-pair reads could not distinguish some IMGT-functional V segments, including TRBV6-2 and TRBV6-3, those segments were excluded. In a later analysis, the rate of TCR association differed among HLA loci, with DRB1 alleles having the most associated TCRs and HLA-C alleles having the fewest. In both the original and validation cohorts, the classifier was reported to diagnose cytomegalovirus status with high specificity and sensitivity. Most TCR sequences were observed very rarely across donors, whereas some public TCRs were present in many individuals. HLA typing was unavailable for some donors at each locus, so association tests used only the typed subset. Correlated functional status among segregating V segments might be attributable to linkage disequilibrium, but an unknown experimental factor could not be ruled out. The authors suggested that the approach could potentially be generalized to other disease states and immunological phenotypes. A further reported finding was that TCR beta sequences accurately predicted the HLA-A and HLA-B alleles for most subjects in the first cohort.

The cohort consisted of more than 650 healthy bone marrow donors. At the time of sampling, every cohort member was nominally healthy, though immune exposures that went unrecorded were likely present. The donor tested CMV seronegative, placing the donor among the approximately 400 seronegative members of the cohort. A peripheral blood sample was collected from each donor, and TCR beta sequencing was performed on peripheral blood mononuclear cells. The Qiagen DNeasy Blood Extraction Kit was used to extract genomic DNA from the blood cell samples. This sequence uses TRBV9 and TRBJ2-7; 7 bases in between match TRBD2. The sequence was obtained from a young man in good health and CMV-seronegative. The sequenced material came from PBMCs. The sequence in DNA is TGTGCCAGCAGCCCGAACAGCGGGGCTGCCTACGAGCAGTACTTC. Its coded protein is CASSPNSGAAYEQYF.